The source of this T cell receptor beta chain is a study of CD8+ T cells in alopecia areata. Whole-study findings and limits: Clonality was higher in lesional than normal scalp, especially in alopecia totalis/universalis. Among the cells sequenced in scalp samples are also the resident alphabeta T cells of normal skin. Mice showed clearer TCR sharing than patients did, a gap that was possibly HLA-related.

Both CD4+ and CD8+ T cells were separated by sorting PBMCs. Concerning this clone: Its antigen is not known.

J lost 3 bases, V lost 2 bases, and 10 bases had no gene match. Per the germline V gene, CDR1 is SQVTM and CDR2 is ANQGSEA. This CDR3 has 15 residues. Extracted RNA was reverse transcribed, and the resulting cDNA served as sequencing template. Repertoires were generated with immunoSEQ multiplex PCR, while TCRdb's copy carries only in-frame clones and drops some. Among 130,000 to 150,000 clones, about three fifths were seen once, and the ten largest hold about 38%. The source material was CD8+ T cells sorted from blood. V usage is TRBV29-1 and J usage is TRBJ2-7; 7 bases align to TRBD2. This TCR came from a human donor in good health. In nucleotides, the CDR3 is TGCAGCGTTGAACTCGCAAGGACTAGGGACTACGAGCAGTACTTC. It encodes CSVELARTRDYEQYF.